This TCR beta chain was observed in a study of T cells in Graves' hyperthyroidism and ophthalmopathy. Findings of the study overall: Among clonotypes expanded in thyroid above 0.001, most were also found in blood.

No progression to ophthalmopathy during 18 months of follow-up defined stable disease. Clinical symptoms, serum thyroxine and TRAb, thyroid ultrasound and orbital computed tomography were used for the diagnoses. PBMCs stemmed from about 9.7 ml fresh peripheral blood. Ten or more counts support this clonotype. What it binds is unknown. Trimming left V 3 bases short and J 6 bases short, with 12 bases between. The germline V gene has CDR1 DFQATT and CDR2 SNEGSKA (reference sequence). The CDR3 has 13 amino acids. The CDR3 regions of TCR beta were amplified from RNA transcripts. HTBI primers were used for first-round RT-PCR of the TCR CDR3. TCRdb reprocessed the multiplex PCR reads with MiXCR, giving one entry per CDR3 protein. This table holds 90,000 to 120,000 distinct CDR3 sequences, roughly 15% found once.

The sequenced material came from blood. The source of this sequence is a woman between 50 and 59 years old with Graves' hyperthyroidism. This sequence joins TRBV20-1 and TRBJ2-1; D call uncertain. The CDR3 DNA is TGCAGTGCTAGTTCAAACGTGGGCAATGAGCAGTTCTTC. Translating gives CSASSNVGNEQFF.